This entry describes one T cell receptor beta chain. This clonotype was detected only a few times. It lacks a known antigen. No base quality values were provided; no much bigger clone lies one nucleotide off. The library was made by 5' RACE. Data came from an Illumina HiSeq 2500. A second PCR of roughly 7 to 12 cycles was run with a J-beta primer mix and a sample-barcoded 5' primer. A unique molecular identifier was introduced onto each TCR beta cDNA molecule by a template-switch 5' adaptor carrying 12 random nucleotides. Each sample yielded at least 3 million CDR3-containing paired-end reads. First-strand cDNA was synthesized from all RNA with the Mint cDNA synthesis kit, primed by a TRBC-specific oligonucleotide. All cDNA was treated with uracil-DNA glycosylase and then went through a first 18-cycle PCR with the universal primers M1SS and BC2_uni_R. Per the authors' processing: Normalization of each sample was performed by random selection of 1 million high-quality reads, each carrying a distinct molecular identifier. Reads sharing molecular identifiers were discarded rather than binned into consensus sequences. CDR3 identification, clonotype clustering and error correction used MiTCR with a Q25 quality threshold and the strictest error-elimination algorithm. A nonparametric unseen species model with Euler transformation was used to estimate a lower bound on total TCR beta diversity. Using fastp at Q25 and MiXCR, TCRdb reprocessed the public reads and kept productive beta chains. For every CDR3 protein sequence, its rows merge into one entry that carries the most common genes and DNA. The V and J calls were not made by the authors but by TCRdb's processing. The sample table holds more than 900,000 distinct CDR3 sequences, of which approximately 32% were seen once. About 9.4% of the sample is taken by the ten largest.

This specimen comes from a study of blood T cells in healthy people across ages (dated by TCRdb to between 2015 and 2016). With respect to the entire study: In model experiments, roughly one uniquely barcoded TCR beta cDNA molecule per two T cells was captured by template switching. To track age-related changes in TCR beta repertoire diversity, the study relied on deep sequencing normalized with unique cDNA molecular identifiers. The donors were divided into four age groups: young (average roughly 17 years), middle-aged (roughly 42), aged (about 61) and long-lived (around 80). For two donors (one aged 18 to 29 and one aged 80 or older), the study analyzed two additional independent replicas of 1 million unique cDNA reads from the same blood draw. Points the paper makes about the study in general: Since profiling was done on bulk unsorted PBMCs, naive and antigen-experienced compartments could not be conclusively compared. Estimates of total diversity based on one million sequenced T cells were regarded as lower bounds and as underestimates. Compared with the aged group, the long-lived group had more naive CD4+ T cells, fewer expanded clones and increased TCR diversity, a pattern suggesting age selection. Observed TCR beta diversity per million T cells fell roughly linearly with age, and a significant reduction was already apparent by age around 36. Because donor CMV infection status was unknown, age-related changes in expanded clonotypes were potentially confounded. Observed TCR beta diversity correlated strongly with the percentage of naive T cells measured by flow cytometry.

The 40 or so donors, aged about 6 to 90 years, were systemically healthy Caucasian individuals from Russia. Roughly 9.5 milliliters of peripheral blood were drawn from each donor into EDTA-treated Vacutainer tubes. Ficoll-Paque density-gradient centrifugation was used to isolate PBMCs, with at least 6.5 million per sample. Trizol reagent was used to extract total RNA from the PBMCs, yielding at least 5.5 micrograms per sample. The percentages of naive CD45RAhigh/CD27high T cells were determined by flow cytometry on a PBMC aliquot from every donor. Its CDR3 holds 14 amino acids, cysteine through phenylalanine. Just CDR3 DNA is preserved here, 42 bases in frame from base 1. Between the V and J ends, shortened by 5 bases and 0 bases respectively, the junction contains 10 bases. This sample was shared with a second study, whose subject was T cells of mothers and their children. As described in the second report: Donors were nine systemically healthy Caucasian individuals: three mothers and their six children. cDNA synthesis used all of the extracted RNA, with 1.5 ug of RNA in each 15 ul reaction. In the second PCR, the M1S primer introduced both the sample barcodes and 2-4 random nucleotides. Each mother yielded over 8.5 million TCR beta CDR3 reads and each child about 3 million reads. Thymic selection similarly shapes TCR recombination output in related and unrelated pairs, with minor effect from inherited differences. Normalized repertoire overlap was always found to be slightly, but never significantly, higher in related mother-child pairs than in unrelated mother-child pairs. No persistent microchimeric T cell clones were detected, at a sensitivity of approximately 90 clones per million clonotypes. In the study, deep NGS was used to compare the TCR beta repertoires of mothers and children, and features distinguishing related mother-child pairs from unrelated individuals were sought. On average, the children were around 11 +/- 4 years old, while the mothers were 40 +/- 4 years old. After adapters were ligated using NEBNext reagents, the libraries underwent 100+100 nt paired-end sequencing on an Illumina HiSeq 2000. To prevent cross-contamination, the mother and child libraries were prepared one month apart and sequenced in separate runs. Each donor had between roughly 450,000 and 2,100,000 distinct TCR beta clonotypes identified. Naive TCR beta clonotypes were estimated from low-frequency clonotypes matched to each donor's FACS-determined naive share, without sorting.

The sequence is built from TRBV12-3 or TRBV12-4 and TRBJ1-1, with the D gene not confidently named. The sequencing sample was made of blood. This receptor was identified in a woman aged 40 to 49 in good health. CDR3 reads: CASSPDIMNTEAFF. The nucleotide sequence is given as TGTGCCAGCAGTCCCGACATAATGAACACTGAAGCTTTCTTT.